A selection of T cell receptor beta chains follows, all from one sample in a study of T-cell memory formation after mild COVID-19. TCRdb ran MiXCR on the 5' RACE reads and lists one entry per CDR3 protein. Here the sample spans more than 110,000 distinct CDR3 sequences, around 25% being singletons. The sequenced material came from PBMCs or a T cell subset sorted from them (not recorded which). The receptors here all came from an adult woman who had mild COVID-19 (a few samples of this study predate the infection). Cell type and time point are not known. CDR3s include the opening cysteine and the closing phenylalanine or tryptophan. Fields, in order: clone size, D gene, J gene, V gene, CDR3 protein, CDR3 DNA. D genes are given only for firm matches. Size is omitted from some rows. Given values are once, few, many or a class for expanded clones.

few | . | TRBJ2-3 | TRBV28 | CASSFPAGTDTQYF | TGTGCCAGCAGTTTCCCGGCTGGCACAGATACGCAGTATTTT
. | TRBD2 | TRBJ2-7 | TRBV19 | CASSMGEGLAGYEQYF | TGCGCCAGTAGTATGGGGGAGGGACTAGCAGGATACGAGCAGTACTTC
. | . | TRBJ1-1 | TRBV14 | CASSQDLFFSTREAFF | TGTGCCAGCAGCCAAGATCTGTTTTTTTCTACTCGTGAAGCTTTCTTT
. | . | TRBJ1-2 | TRBV9 | CASSAGQTNYGYTF | TGTGCCAGCAGCGCAGGACAAACTAACTATGGCTACACCTTC
few | TRBD2 | TRBJ2-1 | TRBV4-1 | CASSLLAGANYNEQFF | TGCGCCAGCAGCCTACTAGCGGGGGCAAACTACAATGAGCAGTTCTTC
. | . | TRBJ1-4 | TRBV15 | CATSRDEGGKLFF | TGTGCCACCAGCAGAGATGAGGGCGGCAAACTGTTTTTT
. | . | TRBJ1-2 | TRBV5-4 | CASSLRGTFYGYTF | TGTGCCAGCAGCTTACGCGGGACATTTTATGGCTACACCTTC
. | . | TRBJ2-1 | TRBV6-2/TRBV6-3 | CASSSGVSPSSYNEQFF | TGTGCCAGCAGCTCCGGGGTTAGCCCTAGCTCCTACAATGAGCAGTTCTTC
. | . | TRBJ1-6 | TRBV4-3 | CASSQDRIQLNSPLHF | TGCGCCAGCAGCCAAGATCGTATCCAGTTAAATTCACCCCTCCACTTT
. | . | TRBJ2-7 | TRBV11-2 | CASSGFYEQYF | TGTGCCAGCAGCGGTTTCTACGAGCAGTACTTC
. | TRBD2 | TRBJ2-6 | TRBV2 | CASTLAVPSGANVLTF | TGTGCCAGCACTCTAGCGGTTCCCTCTGGGGCCAACGTCCTGACTTTC
. | . | TRBJ2-7 | TRBV7-2 | CASSSAGSWGYEQYF | TGTGCCAGCAGCTCGGCGGGTAGCTGGGGATACGAGCAGTACTTC
. | TRBD2 | TRBJ2-1 | TRBV9 | CASSLDPGERGEQFF | TGTGCCAGCAGCCTTGACCCAGGGGAGCGGGGGGAGCAGTTCTTC
few | TRBD2 | TRBJ2-3 | TRBV20-1 | CSAGSTSGGPRIADTQYF | TGCAGTGCTGGCTCGACTAGCGGGGGCCCCCGCATCGCAGATACGCAGTATTTT
. | . | TRBJ2-3 | TRBV7-9 | CASSPPAWESTDTQYF | TGTGCCAGCAGCCCGCCCGCCTGGGAGAGCACAGATACGCAGTATTTT
. | . | TRBJ1-2 | TRBV20-1 | CSAPVSDGYTF | TGCAGTGCTCCGGTTTCGGATGGCTACACCTTC
few | . | TRBJ2-7 | TRBV6-1 | CASSEAFGLVEDTASYEQYF | TGTGCCAGCAGTGAAGCGTTCGGGTTAGTTGAGGACACCGCCTCCTACGAGCAGTACTTC
. | TRBD1 | TRBJ2-2 | TRBV2 | CASSADRGYTGELFF | TGTGCCAGCAGTGCCGACAGGGGTTACACCGGGGAGCTGTTTTTT
few | TRBD2 | TRBJ2-7 | TRBV5-1 | CASSLGRDATPQQYF | TGCGCCAGCAGCCTAGGGAGGGACGCGACTCCCCAGCAGTACTTC
. | . | TRBJ1-2 | TRBV15 | CATSQAERGPGGGYTF | TGTGCCACCAGCCAAGCCGAGCGGGGCCCAGGAGGAGGCTACACCTTC
few | TRBD2 | TRBJ2-2 | TRBV5-6 | CASSTFGRGITGELFF | TGTGCCAGCAGCACCTTTGGGCGGGGGATCACCGGGGAGCTGTTTTTT
few | . | TRBJ1-5 | TRBV4-1 | CASSQAQGGLGQPQHF | TGCGCCAGCAGCCAAGCTCAGGGCGGGTTAGGTCAGCCCCAGCATTTT
. | . | TRBJ1-1 | TRBV27 | CASRRSYVTVNTEAFF | TGTGCCAGCAGGCGGTCCTATGTGACAGTGAACACTGAAGCTTTCTTT
few | . | TRBJ2-7 | TRBV5-6 | CASSLLRTYEQYF | TGTGCCAGCAGCTTGTTACGGACCTACGAGCAGTACTTC
. | . | TRBJ2-1 | TRBV30 | CAWSDEAAYNEQFF | TGTGCCTGGAGCGACGAGGCCGCCTACAATGAGCAGTTCTTC